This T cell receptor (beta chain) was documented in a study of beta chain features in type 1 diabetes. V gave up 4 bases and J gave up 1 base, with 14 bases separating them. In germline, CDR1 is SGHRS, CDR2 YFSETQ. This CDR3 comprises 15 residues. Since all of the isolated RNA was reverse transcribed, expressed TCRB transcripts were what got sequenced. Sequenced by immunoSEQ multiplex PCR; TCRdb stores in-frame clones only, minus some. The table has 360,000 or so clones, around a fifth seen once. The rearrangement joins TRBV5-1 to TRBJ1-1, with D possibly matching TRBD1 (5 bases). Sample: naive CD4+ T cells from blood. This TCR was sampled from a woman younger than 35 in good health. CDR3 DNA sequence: TGCGCCAGCAGCCCTCCCGGGACTCAGAACACTGAAGCTTTCTTT. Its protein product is CASSPPGTQNTEAFF.